The T cell receptor beta chain described here comes from a study of shared clonotypes between healthy human individuals. Overall study context: Serving as donors were two women and a few men, whose ages spanned 18 to 49. Whole-study findings and limits: Non-shared clonotypes had lower generation probabilities than clonotypes shared by all four sorted-subset donors.

The assay was run at deep level. On sorted subsets, replicate PCRs used 150 to 250 ng DNA, or 31,000 or so T cell genomes. TCRdb's table, derived via immunoSEQ multiplex PCR, lists solely in-frame clones and lacks some. The repertoire includes about 1.5 million clones, around 98% of them detected once, and about 0.42% sits in the top ten. As concerns this clone: Its antigen remains unknown.

The receptor was isolated from a man aged 30 to 45 in good health. Sequences were obtained from naive CD4+ T cells sorted from blood. Specified subset: CD45RA+ positively selected.

The CDR3 DNA follows: TGTGCCAGCTCACTCACAGGACCCTCCTTAAGAGGAACCTACGAGCAGTACTTC. Translating it yields CASSLTGPSLRGTYEQYF. The chain is built from TRBV18 and TRBJ2-7; D is perhaps TRBD1 (5 bases). Germline values: CDR1 KGHSH, CDR2 LQKENI. V lost 4 bases, J lost 2 bases, and 24 bases lay in between. The CDR3 runs to 18 residues.